This T cell receptor beta chain was sequenced during a study of Graves' ophthalmopathy and Graves' hyperthyroidism. Diagnosis was based on clinical symptoms, serum thyroxine, TRAb, thyroid ultrasound and orbital computed tomography. This clonotype came up many times. TCR beta CDR3 amplification used RNA transcripts. HTBI primers primed a first-round RT-PCR, and a second-round multiplex PCR followed. MiXCR, applied by TCRdb to the multiplex PCR reads, yields one record per CDR3 protein. This sample has about 210,000 distinct CDR3 sequences, with approximately 28% found just once. This CDR3 comprises 15 residues. CDR1 is ENHRY and CDR2 is SYGVKD in the germline V gene. V lost 2 bases, J lost 3 bases, and 11 bases lay in between.

This sequence originates from a man aged 45-65 years with Graves' ophthalmopathy. The sequenced sample was peripheral blood. The rearrangement joins TRBV10-3 to TRBJ1-5; D is unresolved. Here the CDR3 DNA reads TGTGCCATCAGTGAGAGAGCGGGCGCCAATCAGCCCCAGCATTTT. Its protein is CAISERAGANQPQHF.